A single sample gave rise to the 17 T cell receptor beta chains below, sequenced in a study of blood T cell repertoires in COVID-19. Here immunoSEQ multiplex PCR was the method, and the copy in TCRdb shows in-frame clones only, minus some. The table shows roughly 340,000 clones, with about 90% occurring only once. The sample comprised peripheral blood. Every receptor here comes from a woman in her seventies with COVID-19, enrolled during active disease.

The gene calls are TRBV5-4 and TRBJ2-7; 7 bases map to TRBD1. This CDR3 is 14 amino acids long. With V trimmed by 4 bases and J by 4 bases, 8 bases remained unmatched. Germline assignment: CDR1 SGHNT and CDR2 YYREEE (reference sequence). The CDR3 DNA is TGTGCCAGCAGCCCTAAGGCAGGGGGTTACGAGCAGTACTTC. Amino acid sequence: CASSPKAGGYEQYF.

This clone was observed at least ten times. The V gene is TRBV4-1, the J gene TRBJ2-5; possibly TRBD2 for D (5 bases). Per germline, CDR1 MGHRA and CDR2 YSYEKL. The CDR3 runs 13 residues. Trimming shortened V by 1 base and J by 5 bases, and 8 bases separated the two germline ends. DNA of the CDR3: TGCGCCAGCAGCCAAGGGGCGGGCGAGACCCAGTACTTC. It specifies CASSQGAGETQYF.

This clone showed up just once. V is TRBV7-9 and J is TRBJ1-4; no clear D. The CDR3 is 16 residues long. Germline V CDR1 and CDR2: SEHNR, FQNEAQ (reference sequence). Trimming took off 5 bases at V and 8 bases at J, with 21 bases between the two ends. The CDR3, as DNA: TGTGCCAGCAGCCCGATGAGGGCGCGGAGAGAGGAAAAACTGTTTTTT. Encoded protein: CASSPMRARREEKLFF. The full variable domain, rest sourced from reference TRBV7-9 and TRBJ1-4, is DTGVSQNPRHKITKRGQNVTFRCDPISEHNRLYWYRQTLGQGPEFLTYFQNEAQLEKSRLLSDRFSAERPKGSFSTLEIQRTEQGDSAMYLCASSPMRARREEKLFFGSGTQLSVL.

A word on this clone: The junction differs from germline at one of its ends, possibly a read error. This chain uses TRBV6-5 with TRBJ1-3, with 8 positions matching TRBD1. The V gene's germline CDR1 is MNHEY and CDR2 SVGAGI. This CDR3 is built from 14 residues. This chain's CDR3 is CASSNSGTGNTIYF. In nucleotides, the CDR3 is TGTGCCAGCAGTAACTCCGGGACAGGCAACACCATATATTTT.

V and J are TRBV3-1 (or the pseudogene TRBV3-2) and TRBJ2-7; TRBD1 agrees at 9 bases. This CDR3 has 14 residues. The germline V gene has CDR1 LGHDT and CDR2 YNNKEL (reference sequence). V was clipped by 1 base and J by 6 bases; unmatched bases: 4. CDR3 in amino acids: CASSQVGQGSEQYF. CDR3 coding DNA: TGTGCCAGCAGCCAAGTAGGACAGGGGAGCGAGCAGTACTTC.

The chain carries TRBV28 and TRBJ1-2, with 8 bases aligning to TRBD1. The trim removed 5 bases at V and 0 bases at J, leaving 8 bases unmatched. Germline V gene lookup returns CDR1 MDHEN and CDR2 SYDVKM. The CDR3 sequence is 16 residues long. The CDR3 DNA follows: TGTGCCAGCAGTGCACCAGGGGGCATAGCTAACTATGGCTACACCTTC. Translating gives CASSAPGGIANYGYTF.

The CDR3 sequence is CASKLGNRGGYTF. The DNA for the CDR3 is TGTGCCAGCAAGCTTGGGAACAGGGGTGGCTACACCTTC. The rearrangement joins TRBV9 to TRBJ1-2, with 7 bases aligning to TRBD1. This CDR3 has 13 amino acids. J lost 7 bases, V lost 6 bases, and 9 bases had no gene match. CDR1 SGDLS and CDR2 YYNGEE come from the germline V gene.

The V call is TRBV30, the J call TRBJ1-2; 8 nucleotides match TRBD1. The germline CDR1 and CDR2 sequences are GTSNPN and SVGIG (reference sequence). The CDR3 contains 11 residues. V was pared by 6 bases and J by 4 bases, with 1 base of the junction left unmatched. The CDR3 sequence is CACGQGYGYTF. CDR3 coding DNA: TGTGCCTGTGGACAGGGCTATGGCTACACCTTC.

V usage is TRBV7-8 and J usage is TRBJ2-3; TRBD2 matches 7 bases. The CDR3 covers 14 residues. The trim removed 6 bases at V and 7 bases at J, leaving 10 bases unmatched. CDR1 is SGHVS and CDR2 is FQNEAQ in the germline V gene. CDR3 nucleotides: TGTGCCAGCAGACCTAGCGGTGGGGCAAATACGCAGTATTTT. Translation: CASRPSGGANTQYF.

V usage is TRBV1 and J usage is TRBJ2-7; TRBD2, the D gene given by the table, was not confirmed from the DNA. TRBV1 represents a pseudogene. This CDR3 is built from 17 residues. Here the CDR3 DNA reads TGCACCAGCAGCCAAGAAGGCCGCGGGGGATCTTCCTACGAGCAGTACTTC. Translating gives CTSSQEGRGGSSYEQYF.

The chain joins TRBV7-8 to TRBJ2-4, with D perhaps TRBD1 (5 bases). Germline V gene sequence: CDR1 SGHVS, CDR2 FQNEAQ. V gave up 6 bases and J gave up 0 bases, with 18 bases separating them. The CDR3 is 17 amino acids. CDR3 sequence: CASSSGPQPLAKNIQYF. In DNA form, the CDR3 reads TGTGCCAGCAGTTCAGGGCCGCAGCCTCTAGCCAAAAACATTCAGTACTTC.

This chain's CDR3 is CATSQGALSYEQYF. DNA for the CDR3: TGTGCCACCAGTCAAGGAGCGCTCTCCTACGAGCAGTACTTC. The chain carries TRBV24-1 and TRBJ2-7, with D hard to call. Deletions cut 6 bases from V and 0 bases from J, with 11 bases between. Germline assignment: CDR1 KGHDR and CDR2 SFDVKD. The CDR3 has 14 residues.

This chain links TRBV27 with TRBJ1-2; TRBD1 is a possible D gene (5 bases). Deletions cut 2 bases from V and 8 bases from J, with 12 bases between. Looked up from germline, CDR1 is MNHEY and CDR2 is SMNVEV (reference sequence). This CDR3 has 13 residues. The CDR3 DNA is TGTGCCAGCAGTTTAATAGGGAAGGGGGGCTACACCTTC. Protein sequence: CASSLIGKGGYTF.

This sequence joins TRBV23-1 and TRBJ2-7, with 9 bases lining up with TRBD1. TRBV23-1 is assigned to the ORF class and has an uncertain function. The CDR3 length is 14 residues. V trimming: 3 bases; J trimming: 0 bases; junction bases outside the gene matches: 0. CDR3 DNA: TGCGCCAGCAGTCAGACAGGGGGCTCCTACGAGCAGTACTTC. It specifies CASSQTGGSYEQYF.

This chain connects TRBV6-5 to TRBJ1-5, with D perhaps TRBD1 (5 bases). The CDR3 consists of 14 residues. Germline V CDR1 and CDR2: MNHEY, SVGAGI. V was trimmed by 7 bases and J by 3 bases, leaving 13 bases between them. CDR3 in DNA: TGTGCCAGCAAAGAATCAGGGATCAATCAGCCCCAGCATTTT. Translating gives CASKESGINQPQHF.

The sample holds one count of this clone. This chain links TRBV5-5 with TRBJ1-1; perhaps TRBD1 as D (5 bases). CDR1 is SGHKS, CDR2 YYEKEE, per germline (reference sequence). V gave up 3 bases and J gave up 4 bases, with 10 bases separating them. The CDR3 consists of 13 residues. CDR3 sequence reads: CASSWGEGTEAFF. CDR3 coding DNA: TGTGCCAGCAGCTGGGGGGAGGGCACTGAAGCTTTCTTT.

This clone was seen only a few times. Other DNA sequences in this specimen translate into the identical CDR3. This rearrangement joins TRBV7-2 to TRBJ1-1; possible D gene TRBD1, 5 bases. The V and J ends lost 5 bases and 2 bases respectively, with 9 bases between them. This CDR3 has 13 residues. Germline V CDR1 and CDR2: SGHTA, FQGNSA. CDR3 bases: TGTGCCAGCAGCACTCAGGGTAACACTGAAGCTTTCTTT. Its translation: CASSTQGNTEAFF.